The 29 T cell receptor beta chains given below trace back to one sample, sequenced in a study of Ad26.COV2.S vaccination and SARS-CoV-2 variants. TCRdb's copy holds only in-frame clones and misses some; the assay was immunoSEQ multiplex PCR. The sample has about 420,000 clones, approximately 88% seen once. Treatment meaning: 15 to 20 received Ad26.COV2.S at low or high dose, single or two shots; 5 received placebo; per-sample allocation not given. Sampling took place 63 days after the first vaccine or placebo injection. The sequenced sample was peripheral blood, obtained in a trial of Ad26.COV2.S vaccine versus placebo. All receptors come from a person between 18 and 59 years old who received the Ad26.COV2.S COVID-19 vaccine or a placebo.

V and J are TRBV7-2 and TRBJ1-3; D unresolved. Trimming stripped 5 bases from V and 3 bases from J, with 14 bases between. The CDR3 contains 15 residues. Germline V gives CDR1 SGHTA, CDR2 FQGNSA. The CDR3 DNA reads TGTGCCAGCAGCCCGCCGAGGGCAGTTGGAAACACCATATATTTT. Protein sequence: CASSPPRAVGNTIYF.

The chain uses TRBV11-2 and TRBJ2-7; the D is unclear. The CDR3 consists of 12 residues. Trimming shortened V by 3 bases and J by 2 bases, and 5 bases separated the two germline ends. Germline V gene sequence: CDR1 SGHAT, CDR2 FQNNGV. The CDR3 nucleotides read TGTGCCAGCAGCTTCTTAACCTACGAGCAGTACTTC. Amino acid sequence: CASSFLTYEQYF.

Worth noting for this clone: Distinct nucleotide sequences in the sample also encode this CDR3. The DNA for the CDR3 is TGTGCCAGCAGTTTAACAGGGCGGACTGAAGCTTTCTTT. This gives the protein CASSLTGRTEAFF. This sequence joins TRBV12-3 or TRBV12-4 and TRBJ1-1; maybe TRBD1 (6 bases). Trimming took off 2 bases at V and 5 bases at J, with 9 bases between the two ends. The CDR3 extends over 13 amino acids.

About this clone itself: A read error may explain this, as a much larger clone is one base away. The chain recombines TRBV6-6 with TRBJ2-1; D ambiguous. Trimming removed 2 bases from V and 5 bases from J, with 1 base in between. This CDR3 is built from 11 residues. Germline-derived CDR1 and CDR2 are MNHNY and SVGAGI (reference sequence). CDR3 nucleotides: TGTGCCAGCAGTTACCACAATGAGCAGTTCTTC. Its protein is CASSYHNEQFF.

This chain links TRBV15 with TRBJ2-7; 9 bases fit TRBD2. The CDR3 has 15 amino acids. The germline gives CDR1 LNHNV, CDR2 YYDKDF (reference sequence). V trimming: 1 base; J trimming: 6 bases; junction bases outside the gene matches: 7. The CDR3 DNA reads as TGTGCCACCAGCAGAGGGTTGCGGGGGGGCTCCGAGCAGTACTTC. Translating it yields CATSRGLRGGSEQYF.

The chain joins TRBV6-2 or TRBV6-3 to TRBJ2-5, with 8 bases identical to TRBD2. Germline trimming cut 5 bases from V and 3 bases from J; bases unmatched to any gene: 11. Germline V CDR1 and CDR2: MNHEY, SVGEGT. This CDR3 spans 16 amino acids. CDR3 residues: CASSQPSGGVKETQYF. DNA of the CDR3: TGTGCCAGCAGTCAGCCTTCCGGGGGGGTAAAAGAGACCCAGTACTTC.

Regarding this clone: One end of the junction fails to match germline, which may point to a read error. The chain links TRBV7-2 to TRBJ2-2; tentatively, D is TRBD2 (5 bases). The CDR3 totals 14 residues. Germline V gene data show CDR1 as SGHTA and CDR2 as FQGNSA. The CDR3 loop reads CASSLEGSKGELFF. The CDR3, as DNA: TGTGCCAGCAGTTTAGAGGGTAGTAAGGGGGAGCTGTTTTTT. The variable domain in full, completed from reference TRBV7-2 and TRBJ2-2, reads GAGVSQSPSNKVTEKGKDVELRCDPISGHTALYWYRQSLGQGLEFLIYFQGNSAPDKSGLPSDRFSAERTGGSVSTLTIQRTQQEDSAVYLCASSLEGSKGELFFGEGSRLTVL.

CDR3 protein: CASSFSGQGWTAAQYF. Here the CDR3 DNA reads TGTGCCAGCAGTTTCTCGGGACAGGGGTGGACCGCCGCACAGTACTTC. The V and J genes are TRBV28 and TRBJ2-7; 10 bases agree with TRBD1. The CDR3 length is 16 residues. Germline lookup yields CDR1 MDHEN and CDR2 SYDVKM. The V segment lost 3 bases and the J segment 10 bases; nucleotides outside the gene matches: 15.

This sequence joins TRBV5-6 and TRBJ2-1; TRBD2 agrees at 8 bases. The germline gives CDR1 SGHDT, CDR2 YYEEEE. J was trimmed by 0 bases and V by 4 bases; bases with no gene match: 15. The CDR3 loop spans 19 amino acids. The CDR3 nucleotides are TGTGCCAGCAGCCCCGGTTTGGTAGCGGGGCGTAGCTCCTACAATGAGCAGTTCTTC. Its protein is CASSPGLVAGRSSYNEQFF.

This clone was picked up one time. The chain is built from TRBV6-6 and TRBJ1-5; D is unresolved. This CDR3 spans 13 amino acids. Germline lookup yields CDR1 MNHNY and CDR2 SVGAGI (reference sequence). V was shortened by 2 bases and J by 5 bases, with 7 bases between the two germline ends. The CDR3 protein is CASSYDTDQPQHF. The CDR3 DNA follows: TGTGCCAGCAGTTACGACACTGATCAGCCCCAGCATTTT.

The J gene is TRBJ2-5, the V gene TRBV7-9, with TRBD1 matching over 12 bases. Germline V gene lookup returns CDR1 SEHNR and CDR2 FQNEAQ (reference sequence). V dropped 6 bases and J dropped 3; count of bases not matched to a gene: 5. There are 15 residues in the CDR3. This chain's CDR3 is CASRWDRGREETQYF. The CDR3 bases are TGTGCCAGCAGATGGGACAGGGGGCGCGAAGAGACCCAGTACTTC.

This chain connects TRBV19 to TRBJ2-7; D may be TRBD1 (6 bases). The CDR3 runs 11 residues. Looked up from germline, CDR1 is LNHDA and CDR2 is SQIVND (reference sequence). V lost 10 bases and J lost 6, with 13 bases in between. The CDR3 loop reads CATDTGSEQYF. CDR3 DNA sequence: TGTGCCACAGATACAGGGTCCGAGCAGTACTTC.

This rearrangement joins TRBV5-1 to TRBJ2-7; no definite D call. Trimming pared 4 bases from V and 3 bases from J, leaving 5 bases between. Per germline, CDR1 SGHRS and CDR2 YFSETQ. The CDR3 runs 11 residues. The CDR3 region has the DNA TGCGCCAGCAGCGACATCTACGAGCAGTACTTC. It is translated as CASSDIYEQYF.

J is TRBJ2-2 and V is TRBV4-3; possible D gene TRBD1, 5 bases. The CDR3 spans 18 residues. Trimming stripped 0 bases from V and 2 bases from J, with 16 bases between. CDR1 and CDR2 from the germline V gene are LGHNA and YSLEER. In DNA, the CDR3 is TGCGCCAGCAGCCAAGATAAATTCGACAGCTTCAACACCGGGGAGCTGTTTTTT. Translating gives CASSQDKFDSFNTGELFF.

The CDR3 sequence: CASSPRVVYTDTQYF. In DNA, the CDR3 is TGTGCCAGCTCTCCGAGAGTAGTCTACACAGATACGCAGTATTTT. This sequence joins TRBV5-8 and TRBJ2-3, with D uncertain. This CDR3 has 15 amino acids. V was cut by 7 bases and J by 2 bases, with 17 bases left in between. The germline V gene has CDR1 SGHTS and CDR2 YDEGEE.

This chain's CDR3 is CASSLFQGGSTGEQYF. CDR3 in DNA: TGTGCCAGCAGTTTATTCCAGGGAGGGTCGACGGGGGAGCAGTACTTC. V is TRBV28 and J is TRBJ2-7, with 7 bases lining up with TRBD2. This CDR3 contains 16 residues. The V segment lost 1 base and the J segment 7 bases; nucleotides outside the gene matches: 13. Germline assignment: CDR1 MDHEN and CDR2 SYDVKM.

This sequence joins TRBV19 and TRBJ1-5; D is uncertain. V lost 3 bases and J 6 bases, leaving 9 bases between the germline ends. The CDR3 runs 13 residues. Germline V lookup: CDR1 LNHDA, CDR2 SQIVND (reference sequence). The CDR3 reads CASSIYGFQPQHF. CDR3 nucleotides: TGTGCCAGTAGTATCTATGGGTTTCAGCCCCAGCATTTT.

The rearrangement joins TRBV19 to TRBJ1-2; D possibly corresponds to TRBD1 (6 bases). This CDR3 has 13 amino acids. The ends were cut back, 5 bases at V and 2 bases at J, with 9 bases in the middle. The germline V gene has CDR1 LNHDA and CDR2 SQIVND (reference sequence). CDR3 residues: CASSWTENYGYTF. The CDR3 DNA sequence: TGTGCCAGTAGTTGGACAGAAAACTATGGCTACACCTTC. The full variable domain, rest sourced from reference TRBV19 and TRBJ1-2, is DGGITQSPKYLFRKEGQNVTLSCEQNLNHDAMYWYRQDPGQGLRLIYYSQIVNDFQKGDIAEGYSVSREKKESFPLTVTSAQKNPTAFYLCASSWTENYGYTFGSGTRLTVV.

The rearrangement joins TRBV27 to TRBJ1-5; TRBD1 agrees at 10 bases. The CDR3 runs 17 residues. CDR1 and CDR2 from the germline V gene are MNHEY and SMNVEV (reference sequence). V lost 0 bases and J lost 5; bases outside the gene matches: 7. This chain's CDR3 is CASSLSSDRGFHQPQHF. For the CDR3, the DNA is TGTGCCAGCAGTTTATCCTCGGACAGGGGGTTCCATCAGCCCCAGCATTTT.

The chain carries TRBV10-3 and TRBJ2-7, with a tentative D call TRBD2 (10 bases). The ends were cut back, 3 bases at V and 7 bases at J, with 16 bases in the middle. The germline V gene encodes CDR1 ENHRY and CDR2 SYGVKD. There are 14 residues in the CDR3. The CDR3 spells CAISELAGTGEQYF. In DNA form, the CDR3 reads TGTGCCATCAGTGAACTAGCGGGGACAGGGGAGCAGTACTTC.

V and J are TRBV13 and TRBJ2-1; 13 nucleotides align to TRBD2. This CDR3 is built from 17 residues. The trim removed 5 bases at V and 8 bases at J, leaving 12 bases unmatched. Germline-derived CDR1 and CDR2 are PRHDT and FYEKMQ (reference sequence). The chain's CDR3 is CASSPEGTSGGEDEQFF. In nucleotides, the CDR3 is TGTGCCAGCAGCCCCGAAGGAACTAGCGGGGGGGAAGATGAGCAGTTCTTC.

The chain recombines TRBV10-1 with TRBJ2-3, with no clear D. The CDR3 runs 12 residues. The germline V gene encodes CDR1 WNHNN and CDR2 SYGVQD (reference sequence). Trimming pared 8 bases from V and 3 bases from J, leaving 9 bases between. The DNA for the CDR3 is TGCGCCAGCGCTGACCGAACAGATACGCAGTATTTT. Translating it yields CASADRTDTQYF.

The chain uses TRBV19 and TRBJ2-3; 12 positions agree with TRBD1. Germline trimming cut 0 bases from V and 3 bases from J; bases unmatched to any gene: 4. The germline gives CDR1 LNHDA, CDR2 SQIVND (reference sequence). The CDR3 covers 17 residues. The CDR3 region is CASSIEGTGGRTDTQYF. The DNA of the CDR3 is TGTGCCAGTAGTATAGAGGGGACAGGGGGCCGTACAGATACGCAGTATTTT.

V gene TRBV6-2 or TRBV6-3 combines with J gene TRBJ2-1; possibly TRBD2 for D (7 bases). Trimming removed 4 bases at V and 7 bases at J, with 14 bases between. Germline CDR1 is MNHEY and CDR2 is SVGEGT. The CDR3 length is 14 residues. CDR3 in DNA: TGTGCCAGCAGTTTCCGGGGGGCTAGAAATGAGCAGTTCTTC. This gives the protein CASSFRGARNEQFF.

For the CDR3, the DNA is TGTGCCAGCAGCTTAGCGGGGGCTGACTATGGCTACACCTTC. Protein: CASSLAGADYGYTF. The V call is TRBV7-8, the J call TRBJ1-2, with a weak D call TRBD1 (6 bases). V was trimmed by 0 bases and J by 3 bases, leaving 8 bases between them. CDR3 size: 14 residues. The V gene's germline CDR1 is SGHVS and CDR2 FQNEAQ.

The rearrangement links TRBV28 to TRBJ1-2; 7 bases match TRBD1. Germline V gives CDR1 MDHEN, CDR2 SYDVKM. CDR3 length: 17 amino acids. The J segment lost 4 bases and the V segment lost 7 bases, leaving 18 bases of the junction unmatched. The CDR3 DNA reads as TGTGCCAGCAATCCCTCCCCAGGGGACAGTCTTAGCTATGGCTACACCTTC. Its protein is CASNPSPGDSLSYGYTF.

CDR3 nucleotides: TGTGCCTGGAGTGTAAGCCTCGGGGGGCTGGACAATGAGCAGTTCTTC. Its protein product is CAWSVSLGGLDNEQFF. This sequence joins TRBV30 and TRBJ2-1; TRBD2 might be the D (7 bases). V shed 0 bases and J shed 5 bases, with 17 bases lying between them. The CDR3 spans 16 residues. CDR1 GTSNPN and CDR2 SVGIG come from the germline V gene (reference sequence).

The V call is TRBV10-3, the J call TRBJ2-1, with a tentative D call TRBD1 (5 bases). CDR3 length equals 14 residues. Between the trimmed V and J ends, which lost 9 bases and 6 bases, there was a span of 18 bases. Germline CDR1 reads ENHRY; CDR2 reads SYGVKD. The CDR3 sequence is CAIAAVSTVNEQFF. CDR3 sequence (DNA): TGTGCCATAGCAGCAGTCTCGACAGTCAATGAGCAGTTCTTC.

This sequence joins TRBV25-1 and TRBJ2-7; D not resolved. This CDR3 spans 14 amino acids. CDR1 and CDR2 from the germline V gene are MGHDK and SYGVNS. Trimming cost V 3 bases and J 5 bases, with 14 bases left between them. Written as DNA, the CDR3 is TGTGCCAGCAGTGACTGGAGCAACGAACACGAGCAGTACTTC. Translated: CASSDWSNEHEQYF.